These T cell receptor beta chains were read from a single sample in a study of blood T cell repertoires in COVID-19. Using immunoSEQ multiplex PCR, the repertoire was profiled, and TCRdb retains in-frame clones only, with some absent. The data hold roughly 100,000 clones, with roughly 76% observed a single time. Source material: peripheral blood. The receptors originated from a woman older than 75 with active or convalescent COVID-19. The CDR3 runs from the conserved cysteine through the conserved F or W. Each record gives: J gene, clone size, D gene, V gene, CDR3 DNA, CDR3 protein. The D gene is left open where the match is weak. Size is stated for part of the rows, as once, few or many counts, or as a class when the clone is expanded.

J gene: TRBJ2-5
clone size: .
D gene: TRBD2
V gene: TRBV18
CDR3 DNA: TGTGCCAGCTCACCAAAGGCTAGCGGGCCTCAAGAGACCCAGTACTTC
CDR3 protein: CASSPKASGPQETQYF

J gene: TRBJ2-6
clone size: once
D gene: .
V gene: TRBV12-3/TRBV12-4
CDR3 DNA: TGTGCCAGCAGTTTGAGAGCCAACGTCCTGACTTTC
CDR3 protein: CASSLRANVLTF

J gene: TRBJ1-5
clone size: once
D gene: .
V gene: TRBV19
CDR3 DNA: TGTGCCAGTACCGACTACAGGGCGGGTCAGCCCCAGCATTTT
CDR3 protein: CASTDYRAGQPQHF

J gene: TRBJ1-5
clone size: .
D gene: .
V gene: TRBV21-1
CDR3 DNA: TGTGCCAGCAGCAAAGTGCTCGCAGGGTGGAATCAGCCCCAGCATTTT
CDR3 protein: CASSKVLAGWNQPQHF

J gene: TRBJ2-3
clone size: .
D gene: .
V gene: TRBV2
CDR3 DNA: TGTGCCAGCAGTGAGAGGACAGATACGCAGTATTTT
CDR3 protein: CASSERTDTQYF

J gene: TRBJ1-3
clone size: .
D gene: TRBD1
V gene: TRBV3-1/TRBV3-2
CDR3 DNA: TGTGCCAGCAGCCAAGGTGGACAGGGCACCGTCGGCACCATATATTTT
CDR3 protein: CASSQGGQGTVGTIYF

J gene: TRBJ1-2
clone size: .
D gene: .
V gene: TRBV3-1/TRBV3-2
CDR3 DNA: TGTGCCAGCAGCCAAGCCGCAGTTGGCTACACCTTC
CDR3 protein: CASSQAAVGYTF

J gene: TRBJ2-7
clone size: .
D gene: .
V gene: TRBV11-1
CDR3 DNA: TGTGCCAGCAGCTCACCAGGAGGGGTTTACTCCTACGAGCAGTACTTC
CDR3 protein: CASSSPGGVYSYEQYF

J gene: TRBJ1-2
clone size: .
D gene: .
V gene: TRBV5-5
CDR3 DNA: TGTGCCAGCAGCTGGGGGGGACCGAGTACATATGGCTACACCTTC
CDR3 protein: CASSWGGPSTYGYTF

J gene: TRBJ2-2
clone size: few
D gene: .
V gene: TRBV5-6
CDR3 DNA: TGTGCCAGCAGGCAGGGGGGCTACACCGGGGAGCTGTTTTTT
CDR3 protein: CASRQGGYTGELFF

J gene: TRBJ2-2
clone size: .
D gene: .
V gene: TRBV28
CDR3 DNA: TGTGCCAAGCGGACCCATGCGGACACCGGGGAGCTGTTTTTT
CDR3 protein: CAKRTHADTGELFF

J gene: TRBJ1-2
clone size: .
D gene: .
V gene: TRBV6-5
CDR3 DNA: TGTGCCAGCAAACTGGCGGGTCCGGGTGGCTACACCTTC
CDR3 protein: CASKLAGPGGYTF

J gene: TRBJ1-1
clone size: .
D gene: .
V gene: TRBV18
CDR3 DNA: TGTGCCAGCTCACCACCTTACGAGGGGAACACTGAAGCTTTCTTT
CDR3 protein: CASSPPYEGNTEAFF

J gene: TRBJ2-2
clone size: .
D gene: .
V gene: TRBV27
CDR3 DNA: TGTGCCAGCAGTTCATTGGGGCTTTACACCGGGGAGCTGTTTTTT
CDR3 protein: CASSSLGLYTGELFF

J gene: TRBJ2-2
clone size: .
D gene: TRBD2
V gene: TRBV7-8
CDR3 DNA: TGTGCCAGCAGCTTACGGACTAGCGGGAGGATATATGACGGGGAGCTGTTTTTT
CDR3 protein: CASSLRTSGRIYDGELFF

J gene: TRBJ2-4
clone size: few
D gene: TRBD2
V gene: TRBV13
CDR3 DNA: TGTGCCAGCAGCTTAGTTCAGAGCGGGGGCAAAAACATTCAGTACTTC
CDR3 protein: CASSLVQSGGKNIQYF

J gene: TRBJ2-2
clone size: .
D gene: .
V gene: TRBV2
CDR3 DNA: TGTGCCAGCAGTGTGGAGACAGCGAACACCGGGGAGCTGTTTTTT
CDR3 protein: CASSVETANTGELFF

J gene: TRBJ2-1
clone size: once
D gene: TRBD2
V gene: TRBV7-2
CDR3 DNA: TGTGCCAGCAGCTTTGGGCGGGGGGACAATGAGCAGTTCTTC
CDR3 protein: CASSFGRGDNEQFF

J gene: TRBJ2-3
clone size: .
D gene: TRBD2
V gene: TRBV7-2
CDR3 DNA: TGTGCCAGCAGCACCGGGACTAGCGGGAGTAGGTATACGCAGTATTTT
CDR3 protein: CASSTGTSGSRYTQYF

J gene: TRBJ2-1
clone size: .
D gene: TRBD2
V gene: TRBV9
CDR3 DNA: TGTGCCAGCAGCACACACACCGGGACTATGTACAATGAGCAGTTCTTC
CDR3 protein: CASSTHTGTMYNEQFF

J gene: TRBJ2-1
clone size: .
D gene: .
V gene: TRBV18
CDR3 DNA: TGTGCCAGCTCACCGCTAGCGTCTCATGAGCAGTTCTTC
CDR3 protein: CASSPLASHEQFF

J gene: TRBJ2-1
clone size: .
D gene: TRBD2
V gene: TRBV11-3
CDR3 DNA: TGTGCCAGCAGCTTAGATGGACTAGCGGGTAGTGAGCAGTTCTTC
CDR3 protein: CASSLDGLAGSEQFF

J gene: TRBJ2-5
clone size: once
D gene: TRBD2
V gene: TRBV7-2
CDR3 DNA: TGTGCCAGCAGCATCGGTAGCGGGGGGGCGTATGAGACCCAGTACTTC
CDR3 protein: CASSIGSGGAYETQYF

J gene: TRBJ1-1
clone size: .
D gene: TRBD1
V gene: TRBV7-8
CDR3 DNA: TGTGCCAGCAGCCCATGGGACAGGGGGCGCGTTCACCAGGCGTGGAACGCTGAAGCTTTCTTT
CDR3 protein: CASSPWDRGRVHQAWNAEAFF

J gene: TRBJ2-2
clone size: few
D gene: TRBD2
V gene: TRBV19
CDR3 DNA: TGTGCCAGTAGTCCGACTAGCGGGGGGATAACGAACACCGGGGAGCTGTTTTTT
CDR3 protein: CASSPTSGGITNTGELFF

J gene: TRBJ2-1
clone size: few
D gene: TRBD2
V gene: TRBV11-2
CDR3 DNA: TGTGCCAGCAGCGGAGGACTAGCGGAATACAATGAGCAGTTCTTC
CDR3 protein: CASSGGLAEYNEQFF

J gene: TRBJ2-5
clone size: .
D gene: .
V gene: TRBV5-1
CDR3 DNA: TGCGCCAGCAGCTTGGCTCGAGAGACCCAGTACTTC
CDR3 protein: CASSLARETQYF

J gene: TRBJ1-2
clone size: .
D gene: .
V gene: TRBV10-3
CDR3 DNA: TGTGCCATCAGTGAGTCGGGGCAGGGCTATGGCTACACCTTC
CDR3 protein: CAISESGQGYGYTF

J gene: TRBJ2-1
clone size: .
D gene: .
V gene: TRBV9
CDR3 DNA: TGTGCCAGCAGCATAGGTCCAGGTCAGCAGTTCTTC
CDR3 protein: CASSIGPGQQFF

J gene: TRBJ2-5
clone size: .
D gene: TRBD1
V gene: TRBV12-3/TRBV12-4
CDR3 DNA: TGTGCCAGCAGTCATAACAGGGGGGAGACCCAGTACTTC
CDR3 protein: CASSHNRGETQYF

J gene: TRBJ2-1
clone size: once
D gene: TRBD2
V gene: TRBV2
CDR3 DNA: TGTGCCCGGGGCGGGGCGGGGGGCTCCTACAATGAGCAGTTCTTC
CDR3 protein: CARGGAGGSYNEQFF

J gene: TRBJ2-2
clone size: .
D gene: TRBD2
V gene: TRBV28
CDR3 DNA: TGTGCCAGCGGCCCGGGGGGGATTGGCACCGGGGAGCTGTTTTTT
CDR3 protein: CASGPGGIGTGELFF

J gene: TRBJ1-5
clone size: .
D gene: .
V gene: TRBV5-6
CDR3 DNA: TGTGCCAGCAGCCGGGGGGCAGGCTCTCAGCCCCAGCATTTT
CDR3 protein: CASSRGAGSQPQHF

J gene: TRBJ1-3
clone size: .
D gene: TRBD1
V gene: TRBV30
CDR3 DNA: TGTGCCTGGAGTGTACGACAGGGGGCGCCGAGAGGAAACACCATATATTTT
CDR3 protein: CAWSVRQGAPRGNTIYF

J gene: TRBJ1-2
clone size: .
D gene: TRBD1
V gene: TRBV7-9
CDR3 DNA: TGTGCCAGCAGCTTTACAGGGGGCTATGGCTACACCTTC
CDR3 protein: CASSFTGGYGYTF

J gene: TRBJ2-2
clone size: .
D gene: TRBD2
V gene: TRBV3-1/TRBV3-2
CDR3 DNA: TGTGCCAGCAGCCAAGGGGGTGTAGGACTAGCGGGACGGACCGGGGAGCTGTTTTTT
CDR3 protein: CASSQGGVGLAGRTGELFF

J gene: TRBJ2-1
clone size: .
D gene: TRBD2
V gene: TRBV5-4
CDR3 DNA: TGTGCCAGCAGCTTGGTGATAGCGGGAGGGCGGGCTGAGCAGTTCTTC
CDR3 protein: CASSLVIAGGRAEQFF

J gene: TRBJ2-1
clone size: .
D gene: TRBD2
V gene: TRBV7-2
CDR3 DNA: TGTGCCAGCAGCTTACCTAGCGGGAGCCACAATGAGCAGTTCTTC
CDR3 protein: CASSLPSGSHNEQFF

J gene: TRBJ2-3
clone size: .
D gene: TRBD2
V gene: TRBV9
CDR3 DNA: TGTGCCAGCAGCGTAGCCCCCGGGGGAGGGGCAGATACGCAGTATTTT
CDR3 protein: CASSVAPGGGADTQYF

J gene: TRBJ1-1
clone size: .
D gene: .
V gene: TRBV5-8
CDR3 DNA: TGTGCCAGCAGCTTGCACAGGAACACTGAAGCTTTCTTT
CDR3 protein: CASSLHRNTEAFF

J gene: TRBJ1-2
clone size: once
D gene: TRBD1
V gene: TRBV5-1
CDR3 DNA: TGCGCCAGCAGCCCGCCGGACAGGGGAGGCGGCTACACCTTC
CDR3 protein: CASSPPDRGGGYTF

J gene: TRBJ1-2
clone size: .
D gene: .
V gene: TRBV5-6
CDR3 DNA: TGTGCCAGCAGCTTATTCAGGGATGGCTACACCTTC
CDR3 protein: CASSLFRDGYTF

J gene: TRBJ1-6
clone size: once
D gene: .
V gene: TRBV5-1
CDR3 DNA: TGCGCCAGCAGCTTGGGGGAGGGCTATAATTCACCCCTCCACTTT
CDR3 protein: CASSLGEGYNSPLHF

J gene: TRBJ1-2
clone size: .
D gene: .
V gene: TRBV10-3
CDR3 DNA: TGTGCCATCAGTTCGACAGAAGCTAACTATGGCTACACCTTC
CDR3 protein: CAISSTEANYGYTF

J gene: TRBJ2-5
clone size: .
D gene: .
V gene: TRBV5-6
CDR3 DNA: TGTGCCAGCAGCTTGCAGGGGTGGGAGACCCAGTACTTC
CDR3 protein: CASSLQGWETQYF

J gene: TRBJ1-1
clone size: .
D gene: TRBD1
V gene: TRBV12-3/TRBV12-4
CDR3 DNA: TGTGCCAGCAGTTCCTCACAGGGGCCCGCTTTCTTT
CDR3 protein: CASSSSQGPAFF

J gene: TRBJ1-6
clone size: .
D gene: TRBD1
V gene: TRBV9
CDR3 DNA: TGTGCCAGCAGCAAGGACGGGACAGGGGTCTCACCCCTCCACTTT
CDR3 protein: CASSKDGTGVSPLHF

J gene: TRBJ1-2
clone size: .
D gene: .
V gene: TRBV10-3
CDR3 DNA: TGTGCCATCACCAATACACAGGGATTCGGAGGCTACACCTTC
CDR3 protein: CAITNTQGFGGYTF

J gene: TRBJ2-7
clone size: .
D gene: .
V gene: TRBV12-2
CDR3 DNA: TGTGCAAGTCGCTTAGCGACTAGCGGAGACTCGGGGGAGCAGTACTTC
CDR3 protein: CASRLATSGDSGEQYF

J gene: TRBJ1-3
clone size: .
D gene: .
V gene: TRBV12-5
CDR3 DNA: TGTGCTAGTGTCCCAGACAACTCTGGAAACACCATATATTTT
CDR3 protein: CASVPDNSGNTIYF

J gene: TRBJ1-2
clone size: .
D gene: TRBD1
V gene: TRBV29-1
CDR3 DNA: TGCAGCGCCTCGACAGGGTTGCATGGCTACACCTTC
CDR3 protein: CSASTGLHGYTF

J gene: TRBJ1-1
clone size: few
D gene: TRBD1
V gene: TRBV30
CDR3 DNA: TGTGCCCTCAAGACAGGGATGGGCACTGAAGCTTTCTTT
CDR3 protein: CALKTGMGTEAFF

J gene: TRBJ2-5
clone size: .
D gene: TRBD2
V gene: TRBV29-1
CDR3 DNA: TGCAGCGTTGGGGGGGGGACCGCAGAGACCCAGTACTTC
CDR3 protein: CSVGGGTAETQYF

J gene: TRBJ1-1
clone size: .
D gene: .
V gene: TRBV11-3
CDR3 DNA: TGTGCCAGCAGCTTCGACAGGAACACTGAAGCTTTCTTT
CDR3 protein: CASSFDRNTEAFF